This T cell receptor beta chain stems from a study of T cell changes during pregnancy in multiple sclerosis. The table came from immunoSEQ multiplex PCR; TCRdb's copy has only in-frame clones and leaves some out. This table holds roughly 30,000 clones, 89% found once. Germline loops: CDR1 PRHDT, CDR2 FYEKMQ (reference sequence). Trimming pared 5 bases from V and 0 bases from J, leaving 17 bases between. This CDR3 is built from 17 residues. This sequence was found in a female donor with multiple sclerosis, enrolled in a pregnancy study. V is TRBV13 and J is TRBJ1-3; tentative D call: TRBD1 (5 bases). The sequences come from CD8+ T cells from peripheral blood mononuclear cells, collected in the second trimester of pregnancy. The CDR3 loop is CASSPYPDTSSGNTIYF. Written as DNA, the CDR3 is TGTGCCAGCAGCCCCTACCCGGACACCTCCTCTGGAAACACCATATATTTT.